This T cell receptor (beta chain) was sequenced in a study of radiotherapy plus CTLA-4 blockade in lung cancer. Germline V gene lookup returns CDR1 SGHVS and CDR2 FQNEAQ. CDR3 length: 12 residues. Trimming cost V 6 bases and J 2 bases, with 8 bases left between them. A remark on this clone: Antigen: not known.

Study-wide results and limits: Clones of tumor-derived TCRs expanded in blood after radiotherapy plus ipilimumab. Response was reportedly best predicted by early blood T cell clone dynamics, with interferon-beta.

Sequenced by immunoSEQ multiplex PCR; TCRdb stores in-frame clones only, minus some. Here the sample spans approximately 76,000 clones, around 81% being singletons. Sequencing was performed on peripheral blood, taken from a patient treated with radiotherapy plus ipilimumab. This clonotype was obtained from a human donor with non-small cell lung cancer who had a partial response to radiotherapy plus ipilimumab. Some clones in this sample may be carry-over from other donors' samples. The chain recombines TRBV7-8 with TRBJ2-7; a weak D match, TRBD1 (5 bases). The CDR3 nucleotides read TGTGCCAGCAGGGAGACAGCCTACGAGCAGTACTTC. This sequence encodes CASRETAYEQYF.